The 16 T cell receptor beta chains below come from one sample, sequenced in a study of blood T cells in healthy people across ages. The authors ran a second PCR of about 7 to 12 cycles using a sample-barcoded 5' primer and a J-beta primer mix. TCRdb independently ran MiXCR on the 5' RACE reads; one entry per CDR3 protein. The sample contains some 1.7 million distinct CDR3 sequences, about 28% of which appear only once. Sequenced input: blood. Receptors were obtained from a woman aged 25-40 years in good health.

The rearrangement uses TRBV19 and TRBJ2-4, with 8 bases lining up with TRBD1. Germline CDR1 LNHDA, CDR2 SQIVND (reference sequence). The V and J ends lost 1 base and 0 bases, in that order; junction bases with no gene match: 2. The CDR3 has 16 amino acids. Written as DNA, the CDR3 is TGTGCCAGTAGTATAGTGGGACAGGAAGCCAAAAACATTCAGTACTTC. Amino acid sequence: CASSIVGQEAKNIQYF.

This clonotype showed up just a few times. The rearrangement joins TRBV3-1 to TRBJ1-6; D not certain. Germline CDR1 LGHDT, CDR2 YNNKEL (reference sequence). This CDR3 contains 15 residues. The V end lost 0 bases, the J end lost 4 bases, and 7 bases lay between the germline ends. This CDR3 is CASSQDSGYNSPLHF. The CDR3 DNA sequence: TGTGCCAGCAGCCAAGACAGCGGTTATAATTCACCCCTCCACTTT.

This clonotype was detected many times. J is TRBJ2-1 and V is TRBV9; 8 bases match TRBD2. This CDR3 region has 14 residues. The germline V gene has CDR1 SGDLS and CDR2 YYNGEE. Trimming removed 8 bases from V and 4 bases from J; junction bases left unmatched: 8. CDR3 DNA: TGTGCCAGTACGGGGGGGGGCCTTTACAATGAGCAGTTCTTC. Translation: CASTGGGLYNEQFF. Full variable domain (missing parts from reference TRBV9 and TRBJ2-1): DSGVTQTPKHLITATGQRVTLRCSPRSGDLSVYWYQQSLDQGLQFLIQYYNGEERAKGNILERFSAQQFPDLHSELNLSSLELGDSALYFCASTGGGLYNEQFFGPGTRLTVL.

The V call is TRBV20-1, the J call TRBJ2-1; D is unclear. The CDR3 spans 16 residues. Trimming removed 3 bases at V and 7 bases at J, with 22 bases between. Per the germline V gene, CDR1 is DFQATT and CDR2 is SNEGSKA (reference sequence). CDR3 coding DNA: TGCAGTGCTAGTTCCAATAGGCGGCCCTCGAGAAATGAGCAGTTCTTC. Protein sequence: CSASSNRRPSRNEQFF.

The genes are TRBV7-9 and TRBJ2-2; D is ambiguous. Germline CDR1 and CDR2: SEHNR and FQNEAQ (reference sequence). V shed 2 bases and J shed 4 bases, with 8 bases lying between them. The CDR3 length is 14 residues. The CDR3 loop is CASSLIWPTGELFF. CDR3 in DNA: TGTGCCAGCAGCTTAATCTGGCCCACCGGGGAGCTGTTTTTT.

The chain is built from TRBV6-5 and TRBJ2-6; maybe TRBD2 (5 bases). Trimming left V 6 bases short and J 4 bases short, with 13 bases between. The CDR3 contains 15 residues. The germline gives CDR1 MNHEY, CDR2 SVGAGI. CDR3 residues: CASSPRVAGANVLTF. In nucleotides, the CDR3 is TGTGCCAGCAGCCCGAGGGTCGCCGGGGCCAACGTCCTGACTTTC.

The sample holds many counts of this clonotype. The chain couples TRBV28 to TRBJ2-7, with a tentative D call TRBD2 (6 bases). V gave up 3 bases and J gave up 4 bases, with 16 bases separating them. CDR1 is MDHEN and CDR2 is SYDVKM in the germline V gene. The CDR3 covers 15 residues. The CDR3 region is CASSLPGVPPYEQYF. As DNA, the CDR3 is TGTGCCAGCAGTTTGCCGGGGGTCCCTCCTTACGAGCAGTACTTC.

This chain joins TRBV6-1 and TRBJ2-1; 15 bases agree with TRBD2. Per germline, CDR1 MNHNS and CDR2 SASEGT. The V gene end was trimmed by 6 bases and the J gene end by 5 bases; junction bases not matched to a gene: 11. CDR3 length: 18 residues. The DNA for the CDR3 is TGTGCCAGCAGCCCCCCGGGACTAGCGGGAGGTTCCCACAATGAGCAGTTCTTC. This sequence encodes CASSPPGLAGGSHNEQFF.

As concerns this clonotype: An end of the junction differs from the germline gene, which may be a read error. V is TRBV13 and J is TRBJ1-1, with a tentative D call TRBD1 (5 bases). CDR1 is PRHDT and CDR2 is FYEKMQ in the germline V gene (reference sequence). There are 13 residues in the CDR3. The CDR3 protein is CASSRRGNTGAFF. The CDR3 bases are TGTGCCAGCAGCAGGAGGGGTAACACTGGAGCTTTCTTT. Complete variable domain (other parts from reference TRBV13 and TRBJ1-1): AAGVIQSPRHLIKEKRETATLKCYPIPRHDTVYWYQQGPGQDPQFLISFYEKMQSDKGSIPDRFSAQQFSDYHSELNMSSLELGDSALYFCASSRRGNTGAFFGQGTRLTVV.

A word on this clonotype: A much larger clone differs from this one at a single base, so this may be a read error. The V call is TRBV29-1, the J call TRBJ2-4; D remains ambiguous. The CDR3 length is 16 residues. Per germline, CDR1 SQVTM and CDR2 ANQGSEA. V was shortened by 0 bases and J by 13 bases, with 25 bases between the two germline ends. CDR3 DNA: TGCAGCGTTGAAGATATCCGGACCCCAAAGATGGATGAGCAGTACTTC. Protein: CSVEDIRTPKMDEQYF.

This chain links TRBV7-2 with TRBJ2-5; 9 positions agree with TRBD1. Trimming cost V 6 bases and J 4 bases; bases outside gene matches: 9. This CDR3 has 15 amino acids. Germline CDR1 and CDR2: SGHTA and FQGNSA. The CDR3 DNA sequence: TGTGCCAGCAGACGTAGGACAGGGGCCCGAGAGACCCAGTACTTC. This codes for CASRRRTGARETQYF.

The chain is built from TRBV6-2 or TRBV6-3 and TRBJ2-5; D is possibly TRBD2 (5 bases). The germline CDR1 and CDR2 sequences are MNHEY and SVGEGT. The CDR3 runs to 13 residues. V lost 7 bases to trimming and J lost 7 bases, with 16 bases between them. The CDR3 coding sequence is TGTGCCAGCACCCCGGGGATGTTTGGGACCCAGTACTTC. Its protein is CASTPGMFGTQYF.

V gene TRBV12-5 combines with J gene TRBJ2-7, with D maybe TRBD1 (5 bases). The germline V gene encodes CDR1 LGHNT and CDR2 FRNRAP. The CDR3 length is 13 residues. The V end was cut by 9 bases, the J end by 0 bases, with 12 bases between. The CDR3 DNA reads TGTGCTAGCTGCGACAGTTGCTCCTACGAGCAGTACTTC. Translating it yields CASCDSCSYEQYF.

This clonotype came up a few times. This chain uses TRBV6-1 with TRBJ2-1; D remains ambiguous. V gave up 7 bases and J gave up 5 bases, with 21 bases separating them. Germline values: CDR1 MNHNS, CDR2 SASEGT. This CDR3 is 16 amino acids long. In nucleotides, the CDR3 is TGTGCCAGCACTGAGAGCCCATCCGGGCTTCACAATGAGCAGTTCTTC. The encoded protein is CASTESPSGLHNEQFF.

This sequence joins TRBV12-3 or TRBV12-4 and TRBJ2-1, with TRBD2 matching 9 bases. V shed 3 bases, J shed 12 bases, and the junction held 9 bases outside the gene matches. This CDR3 is 14 amino acids long. CDR3 coding DNA: TGTGCCAGCAGTTTCATGCGGGGGGGCGAAAGGCAGTTCTTC. Its translation: CASSFMRGGERQFF.

The V gene is TRBV20-1, the J gene TRBJ1-5, with TRBD1 matching 9 bases. Germline CDR1 is DFQATT and CDR2 is SNEGSKA (reference sequence). This CDR3 comprises 13 residues. J lost 5 bases, V lost 8 bases, and 7 bases had no gene match. CDR3 coding DNA: TGCAGTACCCCGGGACAGGGACATCAGCCCCAGCATTTT. Its translation is CSTPGQGHQPQHF.